This TCR beta chain came from a study of beta chain features in type 1 diabetes. Study-level results: Sequencing from cDNA could over-represent high-TCR-expressing cells. Shorter TCRB CDR3s, moderately but significantly so, marked every one of the four CD4+ subsets in Type 1 diabetes patients.

Of note for this clone: The antigen remains undetermined.

The CDR3 runs 14 residues. The V and J ends lost 2 bases and 8 bases, in that order; junction bases with no gene match: 5. Per the germline V gene, CDR1 is SGHDT and CDR2 is YYEEEE. Sequenced material consisted of expressed TCRB transcripts (all of the isolated RNA was reverse transcribed). Around 3.7 million reads was the average for naive, central memory and regulatory T cell samples. Here immunoSEQ multiplex PCR was the method, and the copy in TCRdb shows in-frame clones only, minus some. The repertoire has roughly 100,000 clones, approximately 30% of them found once; the top ten carry about 0.49%.

This clonotype originated in a woman between 18 and 29 years old with type 1 diabetes. Specimen: central memory CD4+ T cells from blood. The chain couples TRBV5-6 to TRBJ2-4, with TRBD1 matching 9 bases. The CDR3 loop is CASSLKDRGYIQYF. Written as DNA, the CDR3 is TGTGCCAGCAGCTTAAAGGACAGGGGTTACATTCAGTACTTC.